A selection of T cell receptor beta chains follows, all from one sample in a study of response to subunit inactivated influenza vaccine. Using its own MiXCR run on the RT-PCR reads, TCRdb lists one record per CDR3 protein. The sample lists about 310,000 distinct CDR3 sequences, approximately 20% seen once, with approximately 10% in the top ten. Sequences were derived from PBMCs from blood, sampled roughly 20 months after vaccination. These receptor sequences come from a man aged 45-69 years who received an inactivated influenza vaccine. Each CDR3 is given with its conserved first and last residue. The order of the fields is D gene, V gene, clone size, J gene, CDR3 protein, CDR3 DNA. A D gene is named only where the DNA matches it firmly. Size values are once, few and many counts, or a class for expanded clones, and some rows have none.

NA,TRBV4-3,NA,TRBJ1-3,CASSQEGRDYSGNTIYF,TGCGCCAGCAGCCAAGAGGGCAGGGACTACTCTGGAAACACCATATATTTT
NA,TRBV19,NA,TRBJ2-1,CASSLGPGRMGSYNEQFF,TGTGCCAGTAGTTTGGGACCGGGGCGAATGGGCTCCTACAATGAGCAGTTCTTC
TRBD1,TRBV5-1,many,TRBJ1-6,CASRRGQGVSSPLHF,TGCGCCAGCAGACGAGGACAGGGGGTTAGTTCACCCCTCCACTTT
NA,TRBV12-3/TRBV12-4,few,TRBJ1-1,CATGTTYEAFF,TGTGCCACCGGGACGACATATGAAGCTTTCTTT
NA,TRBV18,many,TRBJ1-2,CASSPRGLYGYTF,TGTGCCAGCTCACCACGGGGCCTCTATGGCTACACCTTC
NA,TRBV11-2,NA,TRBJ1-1,CASSLTDSMNTEAFF,TGTGCCAGCAGCTTAACGGACAGTATGAACACTGAAGCTTTCTTT
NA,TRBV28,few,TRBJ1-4,CASSFSFTTPTNEKLFF,TGTGCCAGCAGTTTTTCGTTTACTACCCCAACTAATGAAAAACTGTTTTTT
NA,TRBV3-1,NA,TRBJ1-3,CASSQDGTYTSGNTIYF,TGTGCCAGCAGCCAAGATGGGACTTACACCTCTGGAAACACCATATATTTT
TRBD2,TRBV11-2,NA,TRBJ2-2,CASSSPGLAGTNTGELFF,TGTGCCAGCAGCTCCCCGGGACTAGCGGGGACGAACACCGGGGAGCTGTTTTTT
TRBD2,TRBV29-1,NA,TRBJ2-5,CSVEDSGGATETQYF,TGCAGCGTTGAAGATTCCGGGGGGGCCACGGAGACCCAGTACTTC
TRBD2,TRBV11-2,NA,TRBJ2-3,CASSFRLAGMSTDTQYF,TGTGCCAGCAGCTTCCGACTAGCGGGGATGAGCACAGATACGCAGTATTTT
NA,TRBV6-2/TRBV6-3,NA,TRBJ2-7,CASSLVTVDYEQYF,TGTGCCAGCAGCCTGGTAACAGTCGACTACGAGCAGTACTTC